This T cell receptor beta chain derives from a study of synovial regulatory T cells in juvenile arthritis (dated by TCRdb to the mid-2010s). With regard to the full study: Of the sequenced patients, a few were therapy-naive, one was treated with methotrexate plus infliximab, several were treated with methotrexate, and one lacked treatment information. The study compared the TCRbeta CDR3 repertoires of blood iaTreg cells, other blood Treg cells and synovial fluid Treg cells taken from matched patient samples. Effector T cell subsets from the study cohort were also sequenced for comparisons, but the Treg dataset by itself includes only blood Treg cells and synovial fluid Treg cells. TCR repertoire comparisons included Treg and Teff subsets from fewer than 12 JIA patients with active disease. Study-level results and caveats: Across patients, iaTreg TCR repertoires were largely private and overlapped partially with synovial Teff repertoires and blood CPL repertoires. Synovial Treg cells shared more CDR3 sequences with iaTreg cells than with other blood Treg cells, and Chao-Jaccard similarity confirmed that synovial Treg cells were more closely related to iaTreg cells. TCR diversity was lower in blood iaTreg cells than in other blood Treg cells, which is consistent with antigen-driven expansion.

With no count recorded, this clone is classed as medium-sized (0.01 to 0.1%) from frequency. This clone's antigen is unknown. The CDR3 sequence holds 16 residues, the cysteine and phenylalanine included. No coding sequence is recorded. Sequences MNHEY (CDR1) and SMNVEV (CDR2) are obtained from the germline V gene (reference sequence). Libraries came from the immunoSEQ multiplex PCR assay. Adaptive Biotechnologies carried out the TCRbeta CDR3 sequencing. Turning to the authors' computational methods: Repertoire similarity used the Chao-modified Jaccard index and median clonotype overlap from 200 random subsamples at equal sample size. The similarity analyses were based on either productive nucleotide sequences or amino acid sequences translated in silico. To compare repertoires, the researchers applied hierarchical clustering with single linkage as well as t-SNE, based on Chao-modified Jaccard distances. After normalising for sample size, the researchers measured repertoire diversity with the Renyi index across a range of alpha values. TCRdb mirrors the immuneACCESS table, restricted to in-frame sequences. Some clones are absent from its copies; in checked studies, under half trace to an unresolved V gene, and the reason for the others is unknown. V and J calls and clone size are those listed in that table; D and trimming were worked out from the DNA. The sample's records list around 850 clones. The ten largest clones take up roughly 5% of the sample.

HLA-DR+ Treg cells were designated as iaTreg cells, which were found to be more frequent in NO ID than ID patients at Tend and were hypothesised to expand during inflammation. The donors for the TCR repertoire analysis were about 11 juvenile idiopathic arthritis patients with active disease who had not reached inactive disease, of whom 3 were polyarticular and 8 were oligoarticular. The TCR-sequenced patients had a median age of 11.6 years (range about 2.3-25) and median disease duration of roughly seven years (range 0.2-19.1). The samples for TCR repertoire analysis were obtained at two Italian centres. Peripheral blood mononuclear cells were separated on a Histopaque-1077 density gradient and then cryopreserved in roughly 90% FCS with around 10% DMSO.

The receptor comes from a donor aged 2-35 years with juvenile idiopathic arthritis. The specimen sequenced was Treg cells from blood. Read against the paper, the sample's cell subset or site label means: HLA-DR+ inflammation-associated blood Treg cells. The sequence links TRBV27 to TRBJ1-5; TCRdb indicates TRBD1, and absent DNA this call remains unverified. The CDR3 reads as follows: CASSLLGQGKGQPQHF.